The clone carrying this T cell receptor (beta chain) was observed at least ten times. No antigen is known for it. Amplified TCR beta CDR3 regions came from RNA transcripts. TCR CDR3 underwent first-round RT-PCR with the HTBI primer set. In TCRdb, the multiplex PCR reads were re-called with MiXCR into one record per CDR3 protein. The table has 600,000 to 800,000 distinct CDR3 sequences, around 40% seen once. CDR1 is LNHDA, CDR2 SQIVND, per germline (reference sequence). The CDR3 has 15 residues. Trimming took 4 bases from V and 4 from J, leaving 14 bases between them. The data stem from a study of T cells in Graves' hyperthyroidism and ophthalmopathy. Study outcomes and limitations: Ophthalmopathy and stable hyperthyroidism were told apart by a 13 V-J model. Blood also held most thyroid clonotypes expanded beyond 0.001.

Specimen: blood. The chain recombines TRBV19 with TRBJ1-5, with a tentative D call TRBD1 (6 bases). The TCR comes from a woman between 40 and 50 years old with Graves' hyperthyroidism. In DNA, the CDR3 is TGTGCCAGTAGTAACGGACAGACTGTGAATCAGCCCCAGCATTTT. It translates to CASSNGQTVNQPQHF.